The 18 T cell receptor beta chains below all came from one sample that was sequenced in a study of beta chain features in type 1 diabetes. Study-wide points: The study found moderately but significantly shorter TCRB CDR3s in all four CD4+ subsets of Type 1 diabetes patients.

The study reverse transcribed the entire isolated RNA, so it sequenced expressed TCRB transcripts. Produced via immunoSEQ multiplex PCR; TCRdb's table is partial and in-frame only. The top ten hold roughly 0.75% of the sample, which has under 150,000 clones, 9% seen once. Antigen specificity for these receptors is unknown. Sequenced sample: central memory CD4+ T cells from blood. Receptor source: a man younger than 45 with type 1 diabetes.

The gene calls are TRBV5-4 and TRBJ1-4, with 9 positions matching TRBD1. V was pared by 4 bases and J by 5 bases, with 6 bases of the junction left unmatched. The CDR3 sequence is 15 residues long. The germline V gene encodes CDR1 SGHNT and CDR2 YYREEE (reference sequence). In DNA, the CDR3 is TGTGCCAGCAGCCCTGGACAGGGGCGCAATGAAAAACTGTTTTTT. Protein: CASSPGQGRNEKLFF.

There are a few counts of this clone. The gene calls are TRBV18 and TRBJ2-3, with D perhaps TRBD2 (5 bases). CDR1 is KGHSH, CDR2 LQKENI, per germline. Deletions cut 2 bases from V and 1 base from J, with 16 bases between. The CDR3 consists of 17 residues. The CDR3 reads CASSPTLTRGGTDTQYF. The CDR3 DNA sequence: TGTGCCAGCTCACCAACCCTAACTAGAGGAGGCACAGATACGCAGTATTTT.

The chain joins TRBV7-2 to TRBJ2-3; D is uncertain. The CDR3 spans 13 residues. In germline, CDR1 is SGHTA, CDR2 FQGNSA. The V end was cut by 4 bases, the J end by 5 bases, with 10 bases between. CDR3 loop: CASSSKFGDTQYF. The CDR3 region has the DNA TGTGCCAGCAGCTCTAAGTTTGGAGATACGCAGTATTTT.

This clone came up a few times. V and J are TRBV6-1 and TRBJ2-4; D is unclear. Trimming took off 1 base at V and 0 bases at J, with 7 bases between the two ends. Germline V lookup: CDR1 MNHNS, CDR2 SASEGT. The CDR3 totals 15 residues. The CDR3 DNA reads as TGTGCCAGCAGTGAAGGGTACTCAGCCAAAAACATTCAGTACTTC. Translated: CASSEGYSAKNIQYF.

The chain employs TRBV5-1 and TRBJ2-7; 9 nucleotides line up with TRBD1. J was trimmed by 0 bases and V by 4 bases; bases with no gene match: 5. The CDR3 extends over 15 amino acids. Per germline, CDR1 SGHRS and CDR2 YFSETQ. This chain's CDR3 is CASSAGTGSSYEQYF. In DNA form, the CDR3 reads TGCGCCAGCAGCGCGGGGACAGGGAGCTCCTACGAGCAGTACTTC. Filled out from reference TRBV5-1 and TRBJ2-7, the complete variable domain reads KAGVTQTPRYLIKTRGQQVTLSCSPISGHRSVSWYQQTPGQGLQFLFEYFSETQRNKGNFPGRFSGRQFSNSRSEMNVSTLELGDSALYLCASSAGTGSSYEQYFGPGTRLTVT.

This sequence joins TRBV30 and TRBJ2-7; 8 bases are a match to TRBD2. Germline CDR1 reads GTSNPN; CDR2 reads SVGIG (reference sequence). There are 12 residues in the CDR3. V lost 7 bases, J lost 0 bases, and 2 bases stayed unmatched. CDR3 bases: TGTGCCTATGGACTAGCCTCCTACGAGCAGTACTTC. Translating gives CAYGLASYEQYF.

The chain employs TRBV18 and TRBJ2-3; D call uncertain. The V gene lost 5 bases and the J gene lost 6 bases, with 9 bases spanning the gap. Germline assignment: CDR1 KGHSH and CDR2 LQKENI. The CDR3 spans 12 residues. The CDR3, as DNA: TGTGCCAGCTCATCCGGAGCCGATACGCAGTATTTT. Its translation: CASSSGADTQYF.

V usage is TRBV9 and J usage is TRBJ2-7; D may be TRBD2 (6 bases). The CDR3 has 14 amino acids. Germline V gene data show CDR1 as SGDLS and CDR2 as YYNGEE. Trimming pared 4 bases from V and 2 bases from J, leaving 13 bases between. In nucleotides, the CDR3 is TGTGCCAGCAGCCTCTCGGGACTGCCCTACGAGCAGTACTTC. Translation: CASSLSGLPYEQYF. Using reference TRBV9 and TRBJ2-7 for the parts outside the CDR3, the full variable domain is DSGVTQTPKHLITATGQRVTLRCSPRSGDLSVYWYQQSLDQGLQFLIQYYNGEERAKGNILERFSAQQFPDLHSELNLSSLELGDSALYFCASSLSGLPYEQYFGPGTRLTVT.

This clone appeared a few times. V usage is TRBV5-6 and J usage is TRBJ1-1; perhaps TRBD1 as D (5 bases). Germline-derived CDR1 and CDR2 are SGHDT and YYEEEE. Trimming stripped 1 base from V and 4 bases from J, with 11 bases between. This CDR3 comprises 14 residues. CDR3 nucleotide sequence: TGTGCCAGCAGCTTGCCAGGGTCTCCCACTGAAGCTTTCTTT. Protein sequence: CASSLPGSPTEAFF.

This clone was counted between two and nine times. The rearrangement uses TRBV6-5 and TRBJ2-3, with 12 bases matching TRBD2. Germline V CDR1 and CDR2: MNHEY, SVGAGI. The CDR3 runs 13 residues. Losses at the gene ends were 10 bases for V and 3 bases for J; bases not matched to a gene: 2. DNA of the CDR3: TGTGCCACCGGACTAGCGGGGACAGATACGCAGTATTTT. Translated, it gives CATGLAGTDTQYF.

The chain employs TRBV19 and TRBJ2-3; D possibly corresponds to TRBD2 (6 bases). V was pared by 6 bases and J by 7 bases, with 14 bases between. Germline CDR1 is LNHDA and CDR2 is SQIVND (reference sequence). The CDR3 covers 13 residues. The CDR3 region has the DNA TGTGCCAGTAGCCACGCACTAGCCCATACGCAGTATTTT. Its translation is CASSHALAHTQYF.

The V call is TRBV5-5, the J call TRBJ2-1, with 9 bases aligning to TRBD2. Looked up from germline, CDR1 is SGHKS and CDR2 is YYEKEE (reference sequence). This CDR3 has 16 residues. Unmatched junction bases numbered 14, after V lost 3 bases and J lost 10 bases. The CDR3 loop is CASSSSGTSRGEEQFF. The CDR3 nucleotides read TGTGCCAGCAGCTCCTCCGGGACTAGCAGGGGTGAGGAGCAGTTCTTC.

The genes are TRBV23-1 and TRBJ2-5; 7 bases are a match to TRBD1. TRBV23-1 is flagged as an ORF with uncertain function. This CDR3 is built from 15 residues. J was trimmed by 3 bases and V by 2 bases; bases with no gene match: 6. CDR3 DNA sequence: TGCGCCAGCAGTCAACCGGGACAGAGAAAAGAGACCCAGTACTTC. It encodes CASSQPGQRKETQYF.

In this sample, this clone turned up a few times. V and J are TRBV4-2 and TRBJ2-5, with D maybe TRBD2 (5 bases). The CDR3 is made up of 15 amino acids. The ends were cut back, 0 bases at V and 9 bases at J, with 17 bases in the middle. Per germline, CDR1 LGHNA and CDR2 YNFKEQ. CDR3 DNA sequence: TGTGCCAGCAGCCAAGAGGGCTCCCCGACGGGGTCCCAGTACTTC. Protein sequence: CASSQEGSPTGSQYF.

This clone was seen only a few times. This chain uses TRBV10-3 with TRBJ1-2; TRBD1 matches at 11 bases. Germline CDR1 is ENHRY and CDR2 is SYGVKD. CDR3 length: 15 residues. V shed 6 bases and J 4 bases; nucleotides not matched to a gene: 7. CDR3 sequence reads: CAIRPGTGGFYGYTF. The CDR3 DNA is TGTGCCATCAGACCCGGGACAGGGGGTTTCTATGGCTACACCTTC.

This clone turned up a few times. CDR3 in amino acids: CASSFDRGTYNEQFF. CDR3 DNA: TGTGCCAGCAGCTTTGACAGGGGAACCTACAATGAGCAGTTCTTC. V gene TRBV5-4 combines with J gene TRBJ2-1; 8 positions match TRBD1. V lost 2 bases to trimming and J lost 2 bases; unmatched junction nucleotides: 3. The CDR3 extends over 15 amino acids. Germline V gives CDR1 SGHNT, CDR2 YYREEE (reference sequence).

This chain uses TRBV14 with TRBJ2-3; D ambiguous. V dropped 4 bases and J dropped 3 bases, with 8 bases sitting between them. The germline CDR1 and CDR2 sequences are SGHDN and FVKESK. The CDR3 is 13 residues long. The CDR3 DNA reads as TGTGCCAGCAGCCGACACTTAACAGATACGCAGTATTTT. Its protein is CASSRHLTDTQYF.

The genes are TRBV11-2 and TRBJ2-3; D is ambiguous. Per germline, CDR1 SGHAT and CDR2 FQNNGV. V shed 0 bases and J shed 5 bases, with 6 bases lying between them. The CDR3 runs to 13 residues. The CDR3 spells CASSLEERDTQYF. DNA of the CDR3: TGTGCCAGCAGCTTAGAAGAGCGAGATACGCAGTATTTT.